The rows below give T cell receptor beta chains drawn from one sample of a study of regulatory T cells in long-lasting Graves disease. One entry per CDR3 protein, called by TCRdb with MiXCR from the multiplex PCR reads. The table has hundreds of thousands of distinct CDR3 sequences, roughly 14% seen once. These data were also reused for a study on T cells in Graves' hyperthyroidism and ophthalmopathy.

Source: peripheral blood mononuclear cells (PBMCs), taken at new diagnosis, from a patient treated with antithyroid drugs. These receptors were collected from a man in his thirties or forties with Graves disease. Both conserved end residues are part of each CDR3. D genes are given only for firm matches. Rows give clone size only sometimes, using once, few, many, or a class for an expanded clone.

d_call: NA; clone_size: many; v_call: TRBV6-1; j_call: TRBJ2-7; cdr3_nt: TGTGCCAGCAGTGAATGGGCCTCTAACTACGAGCAGTACTTC; cdr3_aa: CASSEWASNYEQYF
d_call: TRBD1; clone_size: NA; v_call: TRBV20-1; j_call: TRBJ1-5; cdr3_nt: TGCAGTGCCCCGTCCGGGACAGGGAGCGGCAATCAGCCCCAGCATTTT; cdr3_aa: CSAPSGTGSGNQPQHF
d_call: NA; clone_size: NA; v_call: TRBV2; j_call: TRBJ2-7; cdr3_nt: TGTGCCAGCAGCAGAGATCCCGGATACGAGCAGTACTTC; cdr3_aa: CASSRDPGYEQYF
d_call: TRBD2; clone_size: many; v_call: TRBV5-1; j_call: TRBJ2-1; cdr3_nt: TGCGCCAGCAGCTTGGGCCAAACTAGCGGGAGATTCTACAATGAGCAGTTCTTC; cdr3_aa: CASSLGQTSGRFYNEQFF
d_call: TRBD2; clone_size: few; v_call: TRBV20-1; j_call: TRBJ2-1; cdr3_nt: TGCAGTCCCGGGACTAGCGGCACCTACAATGAGCAGTTCTTC; cdr3_aa: CSPGTSGTYNEQFF
d_call: NA; clone_size: many; v_call: TRBV12-3/TRBV12-4; j_call: TRBJ1-2; cdr3_nt: TGTGCCAGCAGTTTAGCGCGGCAGGTTTTTAACTATGGCTACACCTTC; cdr3_aa: CASSLARQVFNYGYTF
d_call: NA; clone_size: NA; v_call: TRBV11-2; j_call: TRBJ2-4; cdr3_nt: TGTGCCAGCAGCTTGTGGGGGGCGGCCAAAAACATTCAGTACTTC; cdr3_aa: CASSLWGAAKNIQYF
d_call: NA; clone_size: many; v_call: TRBV29-1; j_call: TRBJ1-3; cdr3_nt: TGCAGCGTTGCTACCGGAAACACCATATATTTT; cdr3_aa: CSVATGNTIYF
d_call: NA; clone_size: many; v_call: TRBV20-1; j_call: TRBJ2-2; cdr3_nt: TGCAGTGCCCTGAAAGGAGCGAACACCGGGGAGCTGTTTTTT; cdr3_aa: CSALKGANTGELFF
d_call: NA; clone_size: NA; v_call: TRBV5-1; j_call: TRBJ1-5; cdr3_nt: TGCGCCAGCAGCTTGGGGACACCTAACAATCAGCCCCAGCATTTT; cdr3_aa: CASSLGTPNNQPQHF
d_call: NA; clone_size: once; v_call: TRBV29-1; j_call: TRBJ1-2; cdr3_nt: TGCAGCGCTGGGGATTACTATGGCTACACCTTC; cdr3_aa: CSAGDYYGYTF
d_call: NA; clone_size: few; v_call: TRBV3-1; j_call: TRBJ1-2; cdr3_nt: TGTGCCAGCAGCCAAGGGACAGATGTTAACTATGGCTACACCTTC; cdr3_aa: CASSQGTDVNYGYTF
d_call: TRBD2; clone_size: few; v_call: TRBV5-8; j_call: TRBJ2-1; cdr3_nt: TGTGCCAGCAGCTCCTACCTGGGTAGCGGGACCACCGGTGGCTACAATGAGCAGTTCTTC; cdr3_aa: CASSSYLGSGTTGGYNEQFF
d_call: NA; clone_size: NA; v_call: TRBV29-1; j_call: TRBJ2-3; cdr3_nt: TGCAGCGTTTCGGCCACGGTAACAGATACGCAGTATTTT; cdr3_aa: CSVSATVTDTQYF
d_call: TRBD1; clone_size: many; v_call: TRBV20-1; j_call: TRBJ2-2; cdr3_nt: TGCAGTGCTTGCCGGGACAGGGAGGCCGGGGAGCTGTTTTTT; cdr3_aa: CSACRDREAGELFF
d_call: TRBD1; clone_size: many; v_call: TRBV28; j_call: TRBJ2-1; cdr3_nt: TGTGCCAGCAGAACTACCGGGACAGGGAACAATGAGCAGTTCTTC; cdr3_aa: CASRTTGTGNNEQFF
d_call: TRBD2; clone_size: NA; v_call: TRBV6-2/TRBV6-3; j_call: TRBJ2-3; cdr3_nt: TGTGCCAGCAGTTACTCGTCGGGACTAGCGGCCGCATCATATTTT; cdr3_aa: CASSYSSGLAAASYF
d_call: TRBD1; clone_size: many; v_call: TRBV7-2; j_call: TRBJ2-2; cdr3_nt: TGTGCCAGCAGCTCCGACAGGGTTGGGACCGGGGAGCTGTTTTTT; cdr3_aa: CASSSDRVGTGELFF
d_call: NA; clone_size: many; v_call: TRBV29-1; j_call: TRBJ2-4; cdr3_nt: TGCAGCGTGGGGGCGGCGGGCCGGACAAACATTCAGTACTTC; cdr3_aa: CSVGAAGRTNIQYF
d_call: NA; clone_size: few; v_call: TRBV4-1; j_call: TRBJ2-3; cdr3_nt: TGCGCCAGCAGCCAAGAAGAGTATGCAGATACGCAGTATTTT; cdr3_aa: CASSQEEYADTQYF
d_call: NA; clone_size: NA; v_call: TRBV6-1; j_call: TRBJ2-7; cdr3_nt: TGTGCCAGCAGGACCCAGGGGGGGGCCTACGAGCAGTACTTC; cdr3_aa: CASRTQGGAYEQYF
d_call: TRBD2; clone_size: few; v_call: TRBV18; j_call: TRBJ2-1; cdr3_nt: TGTGCCAGCTCACAGAGCGGGAGCTCCTACAATGAGCAGTTCTTC; cdr3_aa: CASSQSGSSYNEQFF
d_call: TRBD1; clone_size: few; v_call: TRBV18; j_call: TRBJ1-1; cdr3_nt: TGTGCCAGCTCACCTCCGGGACAGGCGACGGACACTGAAGCTTTCTTT; cdr3_aa: CASSPPGQATDTEAFF
d_call: NA; clone_size: NA; v_call: TRBV18; j_call: TRBJ1-5; cdr3_nt: TGTGCCAGCTCACCAGAGTTTTCGGATCAGCCCCAGCATTTT; cdr3_aa: CASSPEFSDQPQHF
d_call: NA; clone_size: NA; v_call: TRBV4-1; j_call: TRBJ2-3; cdr3_nt: TGCGCCAGCAGCCAAGAAACAAGTCTCACAGATACGCAGTATTTT; cdr3_aa: CASSQETSLTDTQYF
d_call: TRBD1; clone_size: many; v_call: TRBV2; j_call: TRBJ1-1; cdr3_nt: TGTGCCAGCAGTGAAGCTTGGAGGACAGGGAAGACTGAAGCTTTCTTT; cdr3_aa: CASSEAWRTGKTEAFF
d_call: NA; clone_size: NA; v_call: TRBV6-1; j_call: TRBJ2-2; cdr3_nt: TGTGCCAGCATTTCATACGGGGCAAGGAACACCGGGGAGCTGTTTTTT; cdr3_aa: CASISYGARNTGELFF
d_call: TRBD1; clone_size: NA; v_call: TRBV19; j_call: TRBJ2-1; cdr3_nt: TGTGCCAGTAGTATAGGGACAGGGTTCCCCTACAATGAGCAGTTCTTC; cdr3_aa: CASSIGTGFPYNEQFF
d_call: NA; clone_size: many; v_call: TRBV11-3; j_call: TRBJ2-7; cdr3_nt: TGTGCCAGCAGCTTGAGTGAGGGATTCGAGCAGTACTTC; cdr3_aa: CASSLSEGFEQYF
d_call: NA; clone_size: many; v_call: TRBV2; j_call: TRBJ1-5; cdr3_nt: TGTGCCAGCAGCACCGAGCAGGCGCTTAATCAGCCCCAGCATTTT; cdr3_aa: CASSTEQALNQPQHF
d_call: TRBD1; clone_size: many; v_call: TRBV7-2; j_call: TRBJ2-7; cdr3_nt: TGTGCCAGCAGCTCTCGACAGGGGGGCTCCTACGAGCAGTACTTC; cdr3_aa: CASSSRQGGSYEQYF
d_call: NA; clone_size: many; v_call: TRBV6-1; j_call: TRBJ2-7; cdr3_nt: TGTGCCAGCAGCCGGCACCCCGGCTACGAGCAGTACTTC; cdr3_aa: CASSRHPGYEQYF
d_call: NA; clone_size: NA; v_call: TRBV5-5; j_call: TRBJ1-1; cdr3_nt: TGTGCCAGCAGCTCCCGGGCCTCGGTGGACACTGACGCTTTCTTT; cdr3_aa: CASSSRASVDTDAFF
d_call: NA; clone_size: many; v_call: TRBV10-3; j_call: TRBJ2-2; cdr3_nt: TGTGCCACGGCCCTAGCAGTCAACACCGGGGAGCTGTTTTTT; cdr3_aa: CATALAVNTGELFF
d_call: NA; clone_size: many; v_call: TRBV7-9; j_call: TRBJ1-1; cdr3_nt: TGTGCCAGCAGCTTAGCAGTGCGTCAGGGTTCGAACACTGAAGCTTTCTTT; cdr3_aa: CASSLAVRQGSNTEAFF
d_call: TRBD2; clone_size: NA; v_call: TRBV3-1; j_call: TRBJ2-3; cdr3_nt: TGTGCCAGCAGCCAAGGGCTAGCGGCAGATACGCAGTATTTT; cdr3_aa: CASSQGLAADTQYF
d_call: TRBD1; clone_size: many; v_call: TRBV5-1; j_call: TRBJ1-1; cdr3_nt: TGTGCCAGCAGTAGGACAGGGGGCGTCACTGAAGCTTTCTTT; cdr3_aa: CASSRTGGVTEAFF
d_call: NA; clone_size: many; v_call: TRBV27; j_call: TRBJ2-5; cdr3_nt: TGTGCCAGCAGTCTCGCAGGGGAGGGAGAGACCCAGTACTTC; cdr3_aa: CASSLAGEGETQYF
d_call: TRBD2; clone_size: many; v_call: TRBV20-1; j_call: TRBJ2-1; cdr3_nt: TGCAGTGCTGAAAGGGCGGGAGGGCCTCGCGGGGATGAGCAGTTCTTC; cdr3_aa: CSAERAGGPRGDEQFF
d_call: NA; clone_size: NA; v_call: TRBV4-1; j_call: TRBJ1-4; cdr3_nt: TGCGCCAGCAGCCATCCCAGGGTTACTAATGAAAAACTGTTTTTT; cdr3_aa: CASSHPRVTNEKLFF
d_call: TRBD1; clone_size: NA; v_call: TRBV5-1; j_call: TRBJ1-5; cdr3_nt: TGCGCCAGCAGCTTGGGGGACAGGGCGGGGCAGCCCCAGCATTTT; cdr3_aa: CASSLGDRAGQPQHF